What follows describes a single T cell receptor beta chain. Its antigen is currently unknown. This entry belongs to a study of vaccination effects on CD4 cells after COVID-19. The germline CDR1 and CDR2 sequences are MNHNS and SASEGT. V trimming: 2 bases; J trimming: 7 bases; junction bases outside the gene matches: 8. The CDR3 extends over 17 amino acids. The assay was immunoSEQ multiplex PCR, and TCRdb's table has in-frame clones only and misses some. The table records tens of thousands of clones, around two thirds of them present only once. Antigen-specific CD4+ T cells were expanded (with viral peptide pools) by the ViraFEST assay ahead of sequencing. CD4+ T cell isolation took place after more than eight days of culture. As their vaccination, participants received two doses of either BNT162b2 or mRNA-1273. Vaccinees lacked prior SARS-CoV-2 infection and tested negative for nucleocapsid antibodies.

Study-wide results and caveats: Marked clonal contraction of both clone types appeared late after vaccination. Few convalescent patients were included, and no early post-infection timepoints were sampled.

The specimen was CD4+ T cells from PBMCs cultured with HCoV-229E spike peptides, collected after COVID-19 vaccination. This receptor was obtained from a human donor who received a COVID-19 vaccine. V gene TRBV6-1 combines with J gene TRBJ2-1, with TRBD2 identical over 13 bases. CDR3 amino acids: CASSELLAGGQGNEQFF. The CDR3 bases are TGTGCCAGCAGTGAATTACTAGCGGGGGGGCAGGGGAATGAGCAGTTCTTC.